The table lists the clone carrying this TCR beta chain with a few counts. The data were obtained in a study of T-cell reconstitution after alpha-beta-depleted transplantation in children. V dropped 2 bases and J dropped 2; count of bases not matched to a gene: 4. The V gene's germline CDR1 is LGHNA and CDR2 YNFKEQ. The CDR3 is 17 amino acids. Unique molecular identifiers were incorporated into the prepared TCRbeta library. TCRdb itself ran the PCR reads through MiXCR, one entry per CDR3 protein. The sample has 440,000 or so distinct CDR3 sequences; around 9.9% are singletons. This TCR was sampled from a human donor who donated a stem cell graft to a child with acute myeloid leukemia. The chain joins TRBV4-2 to TRBJ2-1; 12 bases align to TRBD2. The sample consisted of PBMCs from the stem cell graft donor, taken from the stem cell graft. The CDR3 region has the DNA TGTGCCAGCAGCCAATTACTAGCGGGGGGAACCTACAATGAGCAGTTCTTC. Translating it yields CASSQLLAGGTYNEQFF.